This TCR beta chain was found in a study of cytomegalovirus exposure and HLA in healthy donors. 13 Jbeta primers and 60 Vbeta primers were used for the PCR. Profiled with immunoSEQ multiplex PCR; TCRdb holds only in-frame clones, not every one. The sample lists about 100,000 clones, 81% occurring once. Notes on the study in general: Per published accounts, TCR beta sequences correctly predicted the HLA-A and HLA-B alleles of most subjects.

The sample holds a few counts of this clone. Its antigen remains unknown. Germline V CDR1 and CDR2: SGDLS, YYNGEE. The CDR3 contains 16 residues. V lost 2 bases and J lost 1; bases outside the gene matches: 5. The chain has TRBV9 and TRBJ2-5; 10 bases line up with TRBD2. The sample taken for sequencing was PBMCs. This TCR was sampled from an older woman in good health and CMV-seropositive. The CDR3 nucleotides read TGTGCCAGCAGCGTTCGGTCTAGCGGGGGCCAAGAGACCCAGTACTTC. It is translated as CASSVRSSGGQETQYF.